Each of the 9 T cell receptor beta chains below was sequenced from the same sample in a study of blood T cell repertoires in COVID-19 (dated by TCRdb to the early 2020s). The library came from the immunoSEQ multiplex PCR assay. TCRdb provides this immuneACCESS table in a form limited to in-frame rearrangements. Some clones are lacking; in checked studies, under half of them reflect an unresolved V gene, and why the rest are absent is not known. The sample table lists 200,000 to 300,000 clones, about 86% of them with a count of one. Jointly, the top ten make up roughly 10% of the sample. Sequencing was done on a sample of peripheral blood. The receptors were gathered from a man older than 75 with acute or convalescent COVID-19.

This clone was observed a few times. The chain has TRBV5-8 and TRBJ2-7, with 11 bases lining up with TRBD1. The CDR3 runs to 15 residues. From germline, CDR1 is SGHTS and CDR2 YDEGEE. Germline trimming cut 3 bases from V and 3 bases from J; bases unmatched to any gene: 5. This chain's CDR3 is CASSSGTGGYYEQYF. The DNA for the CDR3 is TGTGCCAGCAGCTCCGGGACAGGGGGTTACTACGAGCAGTACTTC.

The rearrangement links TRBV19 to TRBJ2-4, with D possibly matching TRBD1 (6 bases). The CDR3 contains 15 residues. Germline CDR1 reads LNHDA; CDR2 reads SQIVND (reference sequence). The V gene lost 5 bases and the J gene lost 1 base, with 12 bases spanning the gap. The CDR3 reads CASSSQGKAKNIQYF. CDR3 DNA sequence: TGTGCCAGTAGTTCGCAGGGGAAGGCCAAAAACATTCAGTACTTC.

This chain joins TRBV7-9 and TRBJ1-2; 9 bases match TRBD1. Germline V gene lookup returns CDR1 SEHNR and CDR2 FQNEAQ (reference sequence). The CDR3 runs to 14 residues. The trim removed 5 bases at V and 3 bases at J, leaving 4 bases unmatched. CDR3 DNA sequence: TGTGCCAGCAGCCCACGGACAGGGGACTATGGCTACACCTTC. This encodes CASSPRTGDYGYTF.

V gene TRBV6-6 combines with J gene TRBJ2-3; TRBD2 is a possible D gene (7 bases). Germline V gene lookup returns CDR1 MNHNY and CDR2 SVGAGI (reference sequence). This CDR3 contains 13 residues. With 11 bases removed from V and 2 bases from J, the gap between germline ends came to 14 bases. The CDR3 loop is CAGGRGTTDTQYF. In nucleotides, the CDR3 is TGTGCCGGGGGGCGGGGGACCACAGATACGCAGTATTTT.

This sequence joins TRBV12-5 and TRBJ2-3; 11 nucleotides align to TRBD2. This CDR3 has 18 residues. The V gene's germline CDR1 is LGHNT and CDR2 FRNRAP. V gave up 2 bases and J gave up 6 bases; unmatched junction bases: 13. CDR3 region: CASGLIRTSGRPWDTQYF. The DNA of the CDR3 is TGTGCTAGTGGTTTGATCCGGACTAGCGGGCGACCTTGGGATACGCAGTATTTT.

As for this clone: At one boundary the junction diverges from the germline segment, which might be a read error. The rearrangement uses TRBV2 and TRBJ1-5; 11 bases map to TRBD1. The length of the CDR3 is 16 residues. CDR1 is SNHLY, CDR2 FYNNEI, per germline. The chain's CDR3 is CASRPSGTGGNRPQHF. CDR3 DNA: TGTGCCAGCAGGCCGTCCGGGACAGGGGGTAATCGGCCCCAGCATTTT.

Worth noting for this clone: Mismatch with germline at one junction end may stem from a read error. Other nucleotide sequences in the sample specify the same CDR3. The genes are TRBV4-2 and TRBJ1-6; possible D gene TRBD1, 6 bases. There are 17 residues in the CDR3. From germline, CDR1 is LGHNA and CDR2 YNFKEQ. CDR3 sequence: CASSQDRRTVINSPLHF. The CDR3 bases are TGTGCCAGTAGCCAAGATCGCCGGACAGTTATTAATTCACCCCTCCACTTT.

DNA for the CDR3: TGTGCCAGCAGCCCCGCGGGGACAGGGAGTAATTCACCCCTCCACTTT. This translates into CASSPAGTGSNSPLHF. The gene calls are TRBV6-6 and TRBJ1-6, with 9 bases matching TRBD1. Germline V gene data show CDR1 as MNHNY and CDR2 as SVGAGI (reference sequence). The CDR3 spans 16 residues. The V gene end was trimmed by 6 bases and the J gene end by 6 bases; junction bases not matched to a gene: 9.

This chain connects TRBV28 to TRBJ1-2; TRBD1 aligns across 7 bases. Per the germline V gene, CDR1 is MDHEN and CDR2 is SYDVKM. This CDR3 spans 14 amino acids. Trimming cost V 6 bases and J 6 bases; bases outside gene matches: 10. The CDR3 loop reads CASSRTGFGHGYTF. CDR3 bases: TGTGCCAGCAGCCGGACAGGATTCGGCCATGGCTACACCTTC.